These T cell receptor beta chains were read from a single sample in a study of blood T cell repertoires in COVID-19. Assay used: immunoSEQ multiplex PCR; TCRdb lists only in-frame clones, some missing. This sample carries about 160,000 clones, roughly 80% of them seen once, and the ten largest clones take roughly 8.6%. Sequencing used peripheral blood. The receptors were gathered from a man aged 55 to 70 with acute or convalescent COVID-19. Each CDR3 is given with its conserved first and last residue. A D gene is named only where the DNA matches it firmly. Part of the rows lack a size; the others show once, few, many or a class for expanded clones.

TRBD1 | TRBJ2-7 | 13 | once | TRBV11-3 | CASSPDRGHEQYF | TGTGCCAGCAGCCCCGACAGGGGGCACGAGCAGTACTTC
NA | TRBJ2-5 | 13 | NA | TRBV10-3 | CAISESPPETQYF | TGTGCCATCAGTGAGAGCCCGCCCGAGACCCAGTACTTC
NA | TRBJ2-5 | 12 | NA | TRBV12-3/TRBV12-4 | CASSPTEETQYF | TGTGCCAGCAGTCCGACAGAAGAGACCCAGTACTTC
NA | TRBJ1-2 | 14 | NA | TRBV25-1 | CASSDESGVYGYTF | TGTGCCAGCAGTGATGAATCAGGGGTCTATGGCTACACCTTC
TRBD1 | TRBJ2-3 | 18 | NA | TRBV5-1 | CASSLGLRTGGATDTQYF | TGCGCCAGCAGCTTGGGACTTCGGACAGGGGGCGCGACAGATACGCAGTATTTT
NA | TRBJ2-2 | 15 | NA | TRBV9 | CASRASLLNTGELFF | TGTGCCAGCAGGGCTAGCCTTTTGAACACCGGGGAGCTGTTTTTT
NA | TRBJ1-4 | 15 | NA | TRBV11-2 | CASSSWTEINEKLFF | TGTGCCAGCAGCTCCTGGACAGAGATTAATGAAAAATTGTTTTTT
TRBD1 | TRBJ1-5 | 15 | NA | TRBV6-5 | CASSPGQVFNQPQHF | TGTGCCAGCAGTCCCGGACAGGTTTTCAATCAGCCCCAGCATTTT
NA | TRBJ1-1 | 15 | NA | TRBV5-5 | CASSLAPGMNTEAFF | TGTGCCAGCAGCTTGGCCCCAGGGATGAACACTGAAGCTTTCTTT
NA | TRBJ1-1 | 13 | NA | TRBV19 | CASSDAGNTEAFF | TGTGCCAGTAGTGATGCAGGAAACACTGAAGCTTTCTTT
NA | TRBJ2-1 | 9 | NA | TRBV20-1 | CSASREQFF | TGCAGTGCTAGCCGTGAGCAGTTCTTC
TRBD1 | TRBJ1-1 | 16 | NA | TRBV10-3 | CAIKNNRGVQGTEAFF | TGTGCCATCAAGAATAACAGGGGGGTACAAGGCACTGAAGCTTTCTTT
TRBD1 | TRBJ1-1 | 14 | NA | TRBV10-3 | CAISGDRGSTEAFF | TGTGCCATCAGTGGGGACAGGGGAAGCACTGAAGCTTTCTTT
TRBD1 | TRBJ1-2 | 15 | NA | TRBV7-2 | CASSLVTGGNYGYTF | TGTGCCAGCAGCTTAGTAACAGGGGGAAACTATGGCTACACCTTC
NA | TRBJ2-7 | 15 | NA | TRBV6-1 | CASSDPTGRSYEQYF | TGTGCCAGCAGTGATCCCACAGGGCGGTCCTACGAGCAGTACTTC
TRBD2 | TRBJ2-1 | 14 | NA | TRBV2 | CASTASGGAGEQFF | TGTGCCAGCACCGCTAGCGGGGGGGCCGGTGAGCAGTTCTTC
NA | TRBJ2-3 | 15 | few | TRBV5-1 | CASSLGSIWPDTQYF | TGCGCCAGCAGCTTGGGGTCGATCTGGCCAGATACGCAGTATTTT